The 24 T cell receptor beta chains reported below all come from one sample, sequenced in a study of blood T cells in healthy people across ages. Primers used in a second PCR of roughly 6 to 11 cycles were a sample-barcoded 5' primer and a J-beta primer mix. TCRdb reprocessed the 5' RACE reads via MiXCR and lists one record per CDR3 protein. Of 600,000 or so distinct CDR3 sequences in the sample, less than 35% are singletons; the top ten hold around 14%. The source material was blood. The receptors were gathered from a woman aged 80 or over in good health.

The sample holds many counts of this clonotype. The V call is TRBV10-3, the J call TRBJ1-2; no firm D call. The CDR3 totals 16 residues. Trimming cost V 0 bases and J 3 bases, with 14 bases left between them. Germline V gene sequence: CDR1 ENHRY, CDR2 SYGVKD. CDR3 loop: CAISESRLMGDYGYTF. The CDR3 DNA reads TGTGCCATCAGTGAGTCGAGGCTTATGGGTGACTATGGCTACACCTTC.

This clonotype was seen at least ten times. The genes are TRBV28 and TRBJ2-1; no clear D. Germline V gives CDR1 MDHEN, CDR2 SYDVKM. The CDR3 is 12 amino acids. Trimming pared 7 bases from V and 2 bases from J, leaving 6 bases between. CDR3 DNA sequence: TGTGCCAGCACCGGCACCTACAATGAGCAGTTCTTC. Its translation: CASTGTYNEQFF. Supplemented by reference TRBV28 and TRBJ2-1, the full variable domain reads DVKVTQSSRYLVKRTGEKVFLECVQDMDHENMFWYRQDPGLGLRLIYFSYDVKMKEKGDIPEGYSVSREKKERFSLILESASTNQTSMYLCASTGTYNEQFFGPGTRLTVL.

This clonotype was seen only a few times. The chain combines TRBV20-1 with TRBJ1-1, with 10 bases aligning to TRBD1. Germline loops: CDR1 DFQATT, CDR2 SNEGSKA (reference sequence). The CDR3 runs to 15 residues. Trimming at V came to 6 bases and at J to 4 bases, leaving 11 bases not matched to a gene. The CDR3 here is CSAWNRDRGPTEAFF. The CDR3 DNA reads TGCAGTGCGTGGAACCGGGACAGGGGACCCACTGAAGCTTTCTTT.

This chain links TRBV15 with TRBJ2-1; D possibly corresponds to TRBD2 (7 bases). TRBJ2-7 matches the DNA end more closely, so the J call is doubtful. Per the germline V gene, CDR1 is LNHNV and CDR2 is YYDKDF (reference sequence). This CDR3 contains 16 residues. The CDR3, as DNA: TGTGCCACCAGCAGGCCCTCGGGGGGCTCCTACAATGAGCAGTACTTC. Its translation is CATSRPSGGSYNEQYF.

The chain has TRBV7-2 and TRBJ1-1; TRBD1 might be the D (6 bases). The germline V gene has CDR1 SGHTA and CDR2 FQGNSA. Trimming removed 0 bases from V and 5 bases from J, with 13 bases in between. CDR3 length equals 15 residues. CDR3 in amino acids: CASSLARKGGTEAFF. In nucleotides, the CDR3 is TGTGCCAGCAGCTTAGCGAGGAAGGGGGGGACTGAAGCTTTCTTT.

The genes are TRBV28 and TRBJ2-1; weak D call: TRBD2 (5 bases). Germline CDR1 reads MDHEN; CDR2 reads SYDVKM. CDR3 length: 20 amino acids. The germline V and J ends were trimmed by 2 bases and 0 bases, with 23 bases remaining between them. The CDR3 region has the DNA TGTGCCAGCAGTTTAACTCAATTCTGGGCTAGCAGAAGCTCCTACAATGAGCAGTTCTTC. As protein: CASSLTQFWASRSSYNEQFF.

About this clonotype itself: This clone may be a read error of a much larger clone one base away. V gene TRBV6-2 or TRBV6-3 combines with J gene TRBJ1-2, with D possibly TRBD1 on 6 matching bases. This CDR3 is 13 amino acids long. Germline V lookup: CDR1 MNHEY, CDR2 SVGEGT. CDR3 in DNA: TGTGCCAACCCAATTCAGGGGAACTGTGGCTACACCTTC. Residues: CANPIQGNCGYTF.

This clonotype came up once. This sequence joins TRBV7-2 and TRBJ2-1, with D hard to call. The CDR3 is 16 amino acids. Looked up from germline, CDR1 is SGHTA and CDR2 is FQGNSA. Trimming removed 5 bases from V and 8 bases from J, with 22 bases in between. CDR3 region: CASSVTENPIRHEQFF. The CDR3 region has the DNA TGTGCCAGCAGCGTAACAGAGAACCCCATTAGGCATGAGCAGTTCTTC.

Of note for this clonotype: This could be a read error, since a much larger clone is one nucleotide away. This sequence joins TRBV6-2 or TRBV6-3 and TRBJ1-1; no clear D. V gave up 5 bases and J gave up 0 bases, with 4 bases separating them. The CDR3 spans 12 residues. Per the germline V gene, CDR1 is MNHEY and CDR2 is SVGEGT. Written as DNA, the CDR3 is TGTGCCAGCAGTGACCTGAACACTGAAGCTTTCTTT. Residues: CASSDLNTEAFF.

This clonotype has just a few counts. The CDR3 nucleotides read TGTGCCACTTACCATCGCCGGGACGGACACAATCAGCCCCAGCATTTT. This gives the protein CATYHRRDGHNQPQHF. The chain has TRBV11-2 and TRBJ1-5; weak D call: TRBD1 (5 bases). With 10 bases removed from V and 3 bases from J, the gap between germline ends came to 22 bases. Germline assignment: CDR1 SGHAT and CDR2 FQNNGV. This CDR3 contains 16 residues.

This clonotype was recorded once. This sequence joins TRBV4-3 and TRBJ2-1; 9 bases match TRBD1. Trimming took 4 bases from V and 13 from J; bases not matched to a gene: 11. This CDR3 is built from 14 residues. In germline, CDR1 is LGHNA, CDR2 YSLEER. The CDR3 DNA follows: TGCGCCAGCAGCCTCACAGGGGGCGAGGGGGCCCAGTTCTTC. Its translation is CASSLTGGEGAQFF.

The CDR3 bases are TGTGCCAGCAGCGTACTGGCCTCCGGGGAGCTGTTTTTT. Translated, it gives CASSVLASGELFF. The chain recombines TRBV9 with TRBJ2-2; D is ambiguous. CDR1 SGDLS and CDR2 YYNGEE come from the germline V gene. Deletions cut 1 base from V and 6 bases from J, with 7 bases between. The CDR3 is 13 residues long.

This clonotype was seen at least ten times. The genes are TRBV7-2 and TRBJ2-7; 7 bases are a match to TRBD2. V gave up 3 bases and J gave up 7 bases; unmatched junction bases: 12. The CDR3 has 15 residues. The germline V gene encodes CDR1 SGHTA and CDR2 FQGNSA. CDR3 coding DNA: TGTGCCAGCAGCTTCAACAGCTTTTCCGGGGGGGAGCAGTACTTC. Amino acids: CASSFNSFSGGEQYF.

In its sample, this clonotype was seen many times. The rearrangement links TRBV7-9 to TRBJ2-1; D possibly corresponds to TRBD2 (6 bases). The CDR3 contains 13 residues. V was pared by 5 bases and J by 8 bases, with 13 bases between. Germline V CDR1 and CDR2: SEHNR, FQNEAQ (reference sequence). CDR3 region: CASSPMGGHEQFF. The CDR3 DNA follows: TGTGCCAGCAGCCCAATGGGAGGTCATGAGCAGTTCTTC.

Details on this clonotype: It may be a read error: a sequence one base away is much more abundant. This chain connects TRBV6-2 or TRBV6-3 to TRBJ2-1, with TRBD2 matching 9 bases. CDR1 and CDR2 (germline): MNHEY, SVGEGT. This CDR3 has 15 residues. CDR3 sequence reads: CASSYSAGGYNGQFF. The CDR3 DNA reads TGTGCCAGCAGTTACAGCGCGGGGGGGTACAATGGGCAGTTCTTC.

Only one count was recorded for this clonotype. A read error may be the cause here, since a much bigger clone is one base away. The genes are TRBV3-1 and TRBJ1-2, with unresolved D. Germline lookup yields CDR1 LGHDT and CDR2 YNNKEL (reference sequence). The CDR3 runs to 15 residues. CDR3 protein: CASSQAPEGNYGYIF. The CDR3 DNA reads TGTGCCAGCAGCCAAGCCCCGGAGGGCAACTATGGCTACATCTTC.

This clonotype was counted a few times. V gene TRBV5-1 combines with J gene TRBJ1-1, with 9 bases aligning to TRBD1. The germline V gene has CDR1 SGHRS and CDR2 YFSETQ. The CDR3 is 17 residues long. V lost 4 bases and J lost 5; bases outside the gene matches: 15. The CDR3 reads CASSPGWGTGRETEAFF. As DNA, the CDR3 is TGCGCCAGCAGCCCGGGTTGGGGGACAGGGAGGGAGACTGAAGCTTTCTTT.

This clonotype occurred many times. The chain is built from TRBV12-3 or TRBV12-4 and TRBJ1-4, with unresolved D. V lost 1 base and J 7 bases, leaving 13 bases between the germline ends. The CDR3 loop spans 15 amino acids. The CDR3 nucleotides are TGTGCCAGCAGTTTAGACGGGAGGTCGGGTGAAAAACTGTTTTTT. Encoded protein: CASSLDGRSGEKLFF.

This clonotype was seen repeatedly, ten times or more. This chain connects TRBV5-4 to TRBJ2-1; 7 nucleotides align to TRBD1. This CDR3 spans 15 amino acids. V lost 4 bases and J lost 6; bases outside the gene matches: 10. From germline, CDR1 is SGHNT and CDR2 YYREEE (reference sequence). CDR3 coding DNA: TGTGCCAGCAGCCCGGGACAGCAAGTTCGCAATGAGCAGTTCTTC. It encodes CASSPGQQVRNEQFF.

About this clonotype itself: This may be a read error, as it is one base from a much larger clone. This chain links TRBV7-3 with TRBJ2-1; 11 positions agree with TRBD2. Germline loops: CDR1 SGHTA, CDR2 FQGTGA. J was trimmed by 5 bases and V by 8 bases; bases with no gene match: 8. The CDR3 runs to 15 residues. The CDR3 is CASCPSGGSHNEQFF. The CDR3 DNA reads as TGTGCCAGCTGCCCTAGCGGGGGGTCCCACAATGAGCAGTTCTTC.

This clonotype has at least ten counts. The chain has TRBV9 and TRBJ1-2, with D uncertain. In germline, CDR1 is SGDLS, CDR2 YYNGEE. The CDR3 loop spans 14 amino acids. V was clipped by 0 bases and J by 3 bases, with 9 bases between them. CDR3 amino acids: CASSVGGSDYGYTF. CDR3 nucleotides: TGTGCCAGCAGCGTAGGAGGGTCCGACTATGGCTACACCTTC.

CDR3 sequence: CASSARLGVAGYTF. The CDR3 DNA reads TGTGCCAGCAGCGCCCGTCTCGGGGTGGCTGGCTACACCTTC. The chain has TRBV9 and TRBJ1-2; unclear D gene. The CDR3 covers 14 residues. Germline V gene data show CDR1 as SGDLS and CDR2 as YYNGEE. The germline V and J ends were trimmed by 3 bases and 7 bases, with 16 bases remaining between them.

The chain couples TRBV6-1 to TRBJ2-7; D not certain. This CDR3 spans 14 amino acids. CDR1 is MNHNS, CDR2 SASEGT, per germline. Trimming removed 6 bases from V and 0 bases from J, with 12 bases in between. The CDR3 protein is CASSAREVSYEQYF. The CDR3 bases are TGTGCCAGCAGCGCCCGTGAGGTCTCCTACGAGCAGTACTTC.

The rearrangement joins TRBV6-5 to TRBJ2-1, with TRBD1 matching over 8 bases. Germline V gene data show CDR1 as MNHEY and CDR2 as SVGAGI. The ends lost 5 bases at V and 4 bases at J; junction bases unmatched: 7. This CDR3 has 15 residues. For the CDR3, the DNA is TGTGCCAGCAGTCGTAACAGGGGGGAATACAATGAGCAGTTCTTC. Residues: CASSRNRGEYNEQFF.